This T cell receptor beta chain came from a study of T cells expressing NK-cell markers. Study information: It was sorted CD3+CD56+NKG2C+, CD3+CD56+NKG2C- and CD3+CD56-NKG2C+ T cells that supplied the TCR beta repertoires.

With the 5' RACE reads reprocessed, TCRdb shows one record per CDR3 protein and no DNA. The sample's table shows just under 150,000 distinct CDR3 sequences. This CDR3 has 15 residues. Germline V gives CDR1 DFQATT, CDR2 SNEGSKA (reference sequence). The chain combines TRBV20-1 with TRBJ2-1; TCRdb's assignment of TRBD1 cannot be checked, as there is no DNA. This receptor was obtained from a man aged 18-30 years in good health. Sequenced sample: blood T cells: a sorted CD56 or NKG2C T cell subset, CD4+ or CD8+ T cells, or bulk PBMC T cells (not recorded which). Here the CDR3 reads CRETGVRSSYNEQFF.